This TCR beta chain derives from a study of T-cell reconstitution after alpha-beta-depleted transplantation in children (dated by TCRdb to the mid-2010s). With respect to the entire study: The study quantitatively tracked T-cell immune reconstitution after TCRalphabeta/CD19-depleted allogeneic hematopoietic cell transplantation in children using TCR repertoire profiling. The research as a whole found: Hyperexpanded clone frequencies declined over subsequent months; after one year, T-cell counts and TCRbeta diversity were mostly attributed to newly produced T cells. Apparently early alphabetaT-cell count recovery about two months after transplant reportedly relied on only several hundred rapidly expanded clones derived from non-depleted graft cells. In some patients, the high TCRbeta diversity seen at day 60 was put down to recipient T cells and intrathymic progenitors that had survived conditioning.

The library was prepared using PCR. Sequencing used an Illumina HiSeq 2500. TCR libraries were prepared with molecular barcoding, using unique molecular identifiers to normalize TCRbeta repertoire quantification. The public reads were reprocessed in TCRdb via fastp at Q25 and MiXCR, keeping in-frame beta chains. Rows merge per CDR3 protein into single entries with the most common DNA and genes. This sample holds roughly 350,000 distinct CDR3 sequences; 15% to 20% were observed only once. In total, the top ten clones hold about 41% of the sample. According to the germline V gene, CDR1 reads LGHNA and CDR2 reads YNFKEQ. The CDR3, cysteine through phenylalanine, is 15 amino acids long. The retained sequence is limited to the CDR3, 45 bases, with the frame set at the first base. Trimming removed 0 bases from V and 2 bases from J, leaving 8 bases between the germline ends. Per the publication, the treatment or condition label means: allogeneic hematopoietic cell transplantation with graft depleted of TCRalphabeta T cells and CD19 B cells. Transplant recipients were children who received TCRalphabeta/CD19-depleted allogeneic hematopoietic cell grafts.

This clonotype was seen ten or more times. Its target antigen remains unknown. Base qualities are not at hand, and no much larger clone is one base apart. This TCR came from a male patient between 2 and 10 years old who had a stem cell transplant for acute lymphoblastic leukemia, so the T cells may come from the graft donor. The specimen was PBMCs, mostly from graft donor cells, collected 360 days after TCRalphabeta/CD19-depleted stem cell transplant. Recombination joined TRBV4-2 with TRBJ2-1, and perhaps TRBD2 as D gene, on 6 matching bases. The nucleotide sequence is given as TGTGCCAGCAGCCAAGATCGGGAGCCCTACAATGAGCAGTTCTTC. Translated, it gives CASSQDREPYNEQFF.